These T cell receptor beta chains were read from a single sample in a study of regulatory T cells in long-lasting Graves disease. One entry per CDR3 protein results from TCRdb running MiXCR on the multiplex PCR reads. Counted here are 250,000 to 300,000 distinct CDR3 sequences, under 20% occurring once; the ten biggest clones make up around 13%. These data were likewise used in another study, on T cells in Graves' hyperthyroidism and ophthalmopathy.

This specimen consisted of peripheral blood mononuclear cells (PBMCs), obtained at new diagnosis, from a patient treated with antithyroid drugs. The receptors stem from a woman younger than 45 with Graves disease. Both conserved end residues are part of each CDR3. Some rows mark clone size as missing; the rest say once, few, many or name a class of expanded clone.

clone size: -; V gene: TRBV7-9; CDR3 protein: CASSARQGTPLHF
clone size: many; V gene: TRBV5-1; CDR3 protein: CASSFRDTQSYNEQFF
clone size: many; V gene: TRBV2; CDR3 protein: CASLLMTGVNQPQHF
clone size: few; V gene: TRBV5-6; CDR3 protein: CASSPRGGLEKLFF
clone size: many; V gene: TRBV7-9; CDR3 protein: CASSFGTGRNQPQHF
clone size: many; V gene: TRBV4-1; CDR3 protein: CASTLRGGSNTEAFF
clone size: many; V gene: TRBV27; CDR3 protein: CASSRTGLGNQPQHF
clone size: many; V gene: TRBV7-9; CDR3 protein: CASTEGRLAGSGGKTQYF
clone size: many; V gene: TRBV18; CDR3 protein: CASSPGQNTEAFF
clone size: many; V gene: TRBV6-1; CDR3 protein: CAATGGRQGTEAFF
clone size: many; V gene: TRBV19; CDR3 protein: CASTFQGLGTEAFF
clone size: many; V gene: TRBV4-1; CDR3 protein: CASSQGVFSYNSPLHF
clone size: few; V gene: TRBV6-1; CDR3 protein: CASTNSRTGRGEKLFF
clone size: once; V gene: TRBV4-2; CDR3 protein: CASSQGPNRGHGYTF
clone size: -; V gene: TRBV6-2/TRBV6-3; CDR3 protein: CASSWRASGRAYNEQFF
clone size: many; V gene: TRBV6-1; CDR3 protein: CASSTEGGVAEAFF
clone size: many; V gene: TRBV7-2; CDR3 protein: CASSLAVGRANEQYF
clone size: few; V gene: TRBV5-4; CDR3 protein: CASSLVGHGYTF
clone size: -; V gene: TRBV12-3/TRBV12-4; CDR3 protein: CASSLSPGVYEQYF
clone size: few; V gene: TRBV4-1; CDR3 protein: CASSPLTGGSYEQYF
clone size: many; V gene: TRBV7-9; CDR3 protein: CASSTDRGSYSPLHF
clone size: few; V gene: TRBV27; CDR3 protein: CASSLLSGGAFNEQFF
clone size: many; V gene: TRBV27; CDR3 protein: CASSRRTASSYNSPLHF
clone size: many; V gene: TRBV5-6; CDR3 protein: CASSYRSAGRNSPLHF
clone size: -; V gene: TRBV2; CDR3 protein: CATRDRSENTGELFF
clone size: many; V gene: TRBV6-2/TRBV6-3; CDR3 protein: CASSWTKFQPQHF
clone size: many; V gene: TRBV20-1; CDR3 protein: CSARVLGRGPPNNSPLHF
clone size: many; V gene: TRBV7-9; CDR3 protein: CASSFPGNTEAFF
clone size: -; V gene: TRBV7-9; CDR3 protein: CASSLEVGGGTDTQYF
clone size: many; V gene: TRBV5-5; CDR3 protein: CASSLHPGGNTGELFF
clone size: many; V gene: TRBV2; CDR3 protein: CASSERKGQETQYF
clone size: -; V gene: TRBV5-4; CDR3 protein: CASSLPGDNEQFF
clone size: few; V gene: TRBV9; CDR3 protein: CASSVDRGGQEYGYTF
clone size: many; V gene: TRBV12-5; CDR3 protein: CASGSSTQGASTEAFF
clone size: many; V gene: TRBV3-1; CDR3 protein: CASSQNRVDTQYF
clone size: many; V gene: TRBV5-1; CDR3 protein: CASNRQGPNSPLHF
clone size: -; V gene: TRBV9; CDR3 protein: CASSVEGGQGQNTQYF
clone size: many; V gene: TRBV15; CDR3 protein: CATSREGELAKNIQYF
clone size: many; V gene: TRBV7-8; CDR3 protein: CASRLMGTYNEQFF
clone size: many; V gene: TRBV13; CDR3 protein: CASSLGGFGEKLFF
clone size: -; V gene: TRBV19; CDR3 protein: CASTTSGVEHQFF
clone size: few; V gene: TRBV29-1; CDR3 protein: CSVEPGNTDTQYF
clone size: many; V gene: TRBV2; CDR3 protein: CASSEEAQVAKNIQYF
clone size: many; V gene: TRBV12-3/TRBV12-4; CDR3 protein: CASSSRRVHGYTF
clone size: many; V gene: TRBV7-8; CDR3 protein: CASSRGSSYGYTF
clone size: many; V gene: TRBV7-2; CDR3 protein: CASSLGDTTDTQYF
clone size: -; V gene: TRBV24-1; CDR3 protein: CATSDSREGTGEPQHF
clone size: many; V gene: TRBV20-1; CDR3 protein: CSASTGITEAFF
clone size: many; V gene: TRBV15; CDR3 protein: CATSSDLNTEAFF
clone size: many; V gene: TRBV12-3/TRBV12-4; CDR3 protein: CASGFRRTYEQYF
clone size: -; V gene: TRBV18; CDR3 protein: CASTPGGGAYGYTF
clone size: many; V gene: TRBV7-8; CDR3 protein: CASSSETGELPEAFF
clone size: -; V gene: TRBV6-9; CDR3 protein: CASSYTSGGVSNEQFF
clone size: -; V gene: TRBV5-4; CDR3 protein: CASSRGSSGNTIYF
clone size: many; V gene: TRBV7-8; CDR3 protein: CASSLFGTENSPLHF